Listed below are T cell receptor beta chains from one sample, sequenced in a study of blood T cell repertoires in COVID-19. Sequencing was performed with immunoSEQ multiplex PCR; in TCRdb, only in-frame clones are kept and a portion is missing. The sample comprises roughly 17,000 clones, about 92% of which are singletons, and under 7% rests with the top ten. Material for sequencing was peripheral blood. All receptors come from a human donor in a cohort sampled during active COVID-19. The CDR3 runs from the conserved cysteine through the conserved F or W. The D gene is left open where the match is weak. Clone size is not always given. Where it is, it says once, few, many or a class for expanded clones.

size,D,J,V,DNA,CDR3
-,TRBD2,TRBJ2-1,TRBV19,TGTGCCAGTACCCCTTTAGCGGGGGGGATCAATGAGCAGTTCTTC,CASTPLAGGINEQFF
once,-,TRBJ2-5,TRBV24-1,TGTGCCACCAGTGATTTGCAGTTCGGGGGCCAAGAGACCCAGTACTTC,CATSDLQFGGQETQYF
-,-,TRBJ2-7,TRBV7-8,TGTGCCAGCAGCTTCTCCAGGGTTGTCGACGAGCAGTACTTC,CASSFSRVVDEQYF
-,TRBD2,TRBJ2-7,TRBV11-2,TGTGCCAGCAGCTTAGTGCAGGGGACTAGCGGGAGGGCAAACGAGCAGTACTTC,CASSLVQGTSGRANEQYF
-,-,TRBJ2-7,TRBV7-2,TGTGCCAGCAGCTTAGGGGGTCAGGGATACGAGCAGTACTTC,CASSLGGQGYEQYF
-,-,TRBJ1-6,TRBV30,TGTGCCTGGACCCCGGACAGACTACTAAATTCACCCCTCCACTTT,CAWTPDRLLNSPLHF
-,-,TRBJ2-1,TRBV6-2/TRBV6-3,TGTGCCAGCAGTACCACCCCGCAATACGCCCGGAATGAGCAGTTCTTC,CASSTTPQYARNEQFF
-,TRBD2,TRBJ2-7,TRBV27,TGTGCCAGCAGTTACGTGCTAGCGGGAGGGCCTGGAGAGCAGTACTTC,CASSYVLAGGPGEQYF
-,TRBD1,TRBJ1-1,TRBV6-2/TRBV6-3,TGTGCCAGCAGCCCGAGGGGGGGACAGGGGAACACTGAAGCTTTCTTT,CASSPRGGQGNTEAFF
-,TRBD1,TRBJ1-2,TRBV19,TGTGCCAGTACCCTAGCGAGGGGGCTAGGAGCTAACTATGGCTACACCTTC,CASTLARGLGANYGYTF
-,-,TRBJ2-1,TRBV27,TGTGCCAGCAGTTGGGGAGGCTCCTACAATGAGCAGTTCTTC,CASSWGGSYNEQFF
-,-,TRBJ2-7,TRBV18,TGTGCCAGCTCACCACCCGTTACCTACGAGCAGTACTTC,CASSPPVTYEQYF
-,-,TRBJ1-4,TRBV21-1,TGTGCCAGCAGCACAAACCGGGGGGGAACTAATGAAAAACTGTTTTTT,CASSTNRGGTNEKLFF
-,-,TRBJ2-7,TRBV14,TGTGCCAGCAGGGTACTAACTTACTACGAGCAGTACTTC,CASRVLTYYEQYF
-,-,TRBJ1-2,TRBV30,TGTGCCTGGAAGGCAGGGAACGATGGCTACACCTTC,CAWKAGNDGYTF
-,-,TRBJ1-1,TRBV5-6,TGTGCCAGCAGCTTGGCGAGCACTGAAGCTTTCTTT,CASSLASTEAFF
-,TRBD1,TRBJ2-1,TRBV7-9,TGTGCCAGCAGCCCGGGACAGGTGTTCAATGAGCAGTTCTTC,CASSPGQVFNEQFF
-,-,TRBJ1-5,TRBV6-5,TGTGCCAGCGCTCCGGACGGGAATAGCAATCAGCCCCAGCATTTT,CASAPDGNSNQPQHF
-,TRBD1,TRBJ1-2,TRBV27,TGTGCCAGCAGTTTGTCGGGAACAGGGGCCTATGGCTACACCTTC,CASSLSGTGAYGYTF
-,-,TRBJ1-1,TRBV7-9,TGTGCCAGCAGCTTACGGGGTCTGAACACTGAAGCTTTCTTT,CASSLRGLNTEAFF
-,-,TRBJ2-3,TRBV9,TGTGCCAGCAGCGCGGTACGCGGGGTAAACACAGATACGCAGTATTTT,CASSAVRGVNTDTQYF
once,-,TRBJ1-4,TRBV11-1,TGTGCCAGCAGCTTAGGACGAAGGAGGGAAAAACTGTTTTTT,CASSLGRRREKLFF
once,-,TRBJ1-6,TRBV6-2/TRBV6-3,TGTGCCAGCAGCCACGGAGTGGGCGACAGTCCTAATTCACCCCTCCACTTT,CASSHGVGDSPNSPLHF
once,TRBD2,TRBJ2-2,TRBV7-3,TGTGCCAGCAGCTCCCGGGACTACTTCGCCGGGGAGCTGTTTTTT,CASSSRDYFAGELFF
-,TRBD2,TRBJ2-5,TRBV30,TGTGCCTGGAGCGGCGGGGGAGGTGAGACCCAGTACTTC,CAWSGGGGETQYF
once,-,TRBJ1-5,TRBV19,TGTGCCAGTAGAACCGGGCAGGGGATAAATCAGCCCCAGCATTTT,CASRTGQGINQPQHF
-,TRBD1,TRBJ2-7,TRBV9,TGTGCCAGCAGCGGCGACTGGGGGACAGGGCCCTCCCGAACCTACGAGCAGTACTTC,CASSGDWGTGPSRTYEQYF
-,-,TRBJ1-4,TRBV19,TGTGCCAGTAGTCTGTTGAACAGAGAGAATGAAAAACTGTTTTTT,CASSLLNRENEKLFF
-,TRBD2,TRBJ2-1,TRBV10-3,TGTGCCATCGGGGCGGGAGGCACGTGGGAGCAGTTCTTC,CAIGAGGTWEQFF
-,-,TRBJ1-2,TRBV4-1,TGCGCCAGCAGCCAACAGGGTACAAGTGGCTACACCTTC,CASSQQGTSGYTF
-,-,TRBJ2-5,TRBV3-1/TRBV3-2,TGTGCCAGCAGCCAAGATTGTCAGCAGCAGGGGTTAGTAGAGACCCAGTACTTC,CASSQDCQQQGLVETQYF
-,-,TRBJ1-1,TRBV10-3,TGTGCCATCAGTGGACCGGGACACGCGGCTGAAGCTTTCTTT,CAISGPGHAAEAFF
-,TRBD1,TRBJ1-6,TRBV6-6,TGTGCCAGCAGACGACAGGGTACTAATTCACCCCTCCACTTT,CASRRQGTNSPLHF